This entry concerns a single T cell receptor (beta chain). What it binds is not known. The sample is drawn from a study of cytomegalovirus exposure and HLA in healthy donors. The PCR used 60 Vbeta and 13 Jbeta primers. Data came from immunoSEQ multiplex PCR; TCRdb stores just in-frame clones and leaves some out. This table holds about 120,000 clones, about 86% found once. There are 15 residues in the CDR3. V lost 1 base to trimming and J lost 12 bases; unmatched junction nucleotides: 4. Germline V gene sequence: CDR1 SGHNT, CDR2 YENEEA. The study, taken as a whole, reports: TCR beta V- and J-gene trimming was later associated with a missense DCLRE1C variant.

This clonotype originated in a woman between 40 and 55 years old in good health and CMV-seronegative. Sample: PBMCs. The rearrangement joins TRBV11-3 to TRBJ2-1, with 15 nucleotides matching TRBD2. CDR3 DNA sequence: TGTGCCAGCAGCTTAGGGACTAGCGGGAGGGCCCCGCAGTTCTTC. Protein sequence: CASSLGTSGRAPQFF.